The source of this T cell receptor (beta chain) is a study of CD8 T cells in Susac syndrome. There are 13 residues in the CDR3. Per the germline V gene, CDR1 is DFQATT and CDR2 is SNEGSKA (reference sequence). V shed 6 bases and J shed 3 bases, with 12 bases lying between them. CD8+ and CD4+ T cells were negatively isolated; TEMRA cells were FACS-enriched. Random-hexamer reverse transcription was applied to about 0.5 to 1 ug RNA. TCRdb redid the calling of the immunoSEQ multiplex PCR reads with MiXCR, one entry per CDR3 protein. The data hold 190,000 or so distinct CDR3 sequences, with 95% observed a single time.

The TCR was taken from a human donor with multiple sclerosis. Sequencing used CD4+ T cells from PBMCs. The chain joins TRBV20-1 to TRBJ2-1; D may be TRBD1 (6 bases). In nucleotides, the CDR3 is TGCAGTGCAAGGACAGTCGTCTACAATGAGCAGTTCTTC. Translated: CSARTVVYNEQFF.